The next 3 T cell receptor beta chains were all read from a single sample in a study of T cells in Graves' hyperthyroidism and ophthalmopathy (dated by TCRdb to the late 2010s). The library relied on multiplex PCR. Sequencing instrument: Illumina HiSeq 2000. The TCR beta CDR3 regions were amplified from RNA transcripts. For the first round of RT-PCR on the TCR CDR3, the HTBI primer set was used together with the Qiagen OneStep RT-PCR kit. TCRdb handled the public reads itself, with Q25 trimming in fastp and clone calling in MiXCR, and kept productive beta chains. One record per CDR3 amino acid sequence lists the most common genes and DNA. The sample table shows a few hundred thousand distinct CDR3 sequences, and approximately 14% are seen once. Roughly 13% of the sample is held by the ten biggest clonotypes. Sequencing was carried out using blood. The receptors come from a woman in her thirties or forties with Graves' hyperthyroidism.

V usage is TRBV4-1 and J usage is TRBJ1-1, with 9 bases fitting TRBD1. This CDR3 has 15 amino acids. Germline V gene lookup returns CDR1 MGHRA and CDR2 YSYEKL. V lost 3 bases to trimming and J lost 6 bases; unmatched junction nucleotides: 8. CDR3 loop: CASSQPGQGSPEAFF. CDR3 nucleotides: TGCGCCAGCAGCCAGCCGGGACAGGGATCGCCTGAAGCTTTCTTT.

This clonotype was counted many times. The rearrangement uses TRBV7-9 and TRBJ2-7; 10 positions match TRBD1. Germline CDR1 and CDR2: SEHNR and FQNEAQ (reference sequence). CDR3 size: 17 residues. With V trimmed by 0 bases and J by 5 bases, 10 bases remained unmatched. CDR3 amino acids: CASSLARAGTGVDEQYF. CDR3 in DNA: TGTGCCAGCAGCTTAGCGAGAGCCGGGACAGGGGTTGACGAGCAGTACTTC.

This clonotype was observed many times. The genes are TRBV3-1 and TRBJ1-1; tentatively, D is TRBD1 (6 bases). Germline CDR1 is LGHDT and CDR2 is YNNKEL (reference sequence). This CDR3 region has 15 residues. Trimming shortened V by 4 bases and J by 1 base, and 13 bases separated the two germline ends. As DNA, the CDR3 is TGTGCCAGCAGCCTTAAAGTAGGGGGGAACACTGAAGCTTTCTTT. Translating gives CASSLKVGGNTEAFF.